The next 14 T cell receptor beta chains were all read from a single sample in a study of blood T cell repertoires in COVID-19. The method was immunoSEQ multiplex PCR; TCRdb's version includes in-frame clones alone and lacks a portion of them. The sample contains under 70,000 clones, roughly 80% of which appear only once. The sequencing input was peripheral blood. The receptors shown here come from a woman in her sixties or seventies with acute or convalescent COVID-19.

The chain joins TRBV19 to TRBJ1-1; TRBD1 is a possible D gene (5 bases). V lost 4 bases and J lost 5, with 14 bases in between. CDR3 length: 14 amino acids. The germline V gene encodes CDR1 LNHDA and CDR2 SQIVND (reference sequence). CDR3 sequence: CASSRTRGRTEAFF. The CDR3 DNA sequence: TGTGCCAGTAGTAGAACAAGGGGAAGGACTGAAGCTTTCTTT.

The chain combines TRBV12-5 with TRBJ2-3; D gene ambiguous. Germline loops: CDR1 LGHNT, CDR2 FRNRAP. This CDR3 region has 12 residues. With 2 bases removed from V and 6 bases from J, the gap between germline ends came to 6 bases. The CDR3 DNA is TGTGCTAGTGGTTTGTCGGGTGATACGCAGTATTTT. Amino acids: CASGLSGDTQYF.

The gene calls are TRBV20-1 and TRBJ1-1, with unresolved D. The germline V and J ends were trimmed by 3 bases and 2 bases, with 10 bases remaining between them. From germline, CDR1 is DFQATT and CDR2 SNEGSKA (reference sequence). CDR3 length equals 13 residues. CDR3 DNA: TGCAGTGCTAGTATCCCCGTTAACACTGAAGCTTTCTTT. It codes for CSASIPVNTEAFF.

As for this clone: The sample carries other DNA sequences with the same CDR3. The chain uses TRBV11-2 and TRBJ1-1; the D gene is possibly TRBD1 (5 bases). Trimming removed 1 base at V and 5 bases at J, with 11 bases between. The V gene's germline CDR1 is SGHAT and CDR2 FQNNGV. The CDR3 runs 14 residues. Written as DNA, the CDR3 is TGTGCCAGCAGCTTAGTTCCGGGGGGTACTGAAGCTTTCTTT. This encodes CASSLVPGGTEAFF.

This chain uses TRBV5-1 with TRBJ1-2; D possibly corresponds to TRBD1 (6 bases). The length of the CDR3 is 15 residues. V lost 4 bases and J lost 1, with 14 bases in between. CDR1 SGHRS and CDR2 YFSETQ come from the germline V gene. CDR3 in amino acids: CASSHNQQGNYGYTF. The CDR3 DNA reads TGCGCCAGCAGCCACAATCAACAGGGTAACTATGGCTACACCTTC.

This clone was found a few times. The V and J genes are TRBV10-1 and TRBJ2-2, with 8 bases aligning to TRBD2. J gave up 4 bases and V 4 bases, and 5 bases lay outside the gene matches. The germline V gene encodes CDR1 WNHNN and CDR2 SYGVQD (reference sequence). The CDR3 has 15 amino acids. CDR3 in amino acids: CASSVSSGSTGELFF. The CDR3 nucleotides read TGCGCCAGCAGTGTCTCTAGCGGGTCCACCGGGGAGCTGTTTTTT.

This clone was observed a single time. The chain joins TRBV7-9 to TRBJ1-1; no definite D call. CDR1 is SEHNR, CDR2 FQNEAQ, per germline (reference sequence). The length of the CDR3 is 14 residues. The germline V and J ends were trimmed by 5 bases and 1 base, with 11 bases remaining between them. The CDR3 DNA is TGTGCCAGCAGCCAAAGTCGGGAGAACACTGAAGCTTTCTTT. Protein: CASSQSRENTEAFF.

This clone was picked up one time. The CDR3 reads CASSPSTRVLETDTQYF. CDR3 sequence (DNA): TGCGCCAGCAGCCCATCCACCCGGGTCCTCGAGACAGATACGCAGTATTTT. The rearrangement joins TRBV5-1 to TRBJ2-3; no firm D call. Trimming took off 4 bases at V and 3 bases at J, with 21 bases between the two ends. The germline V gene encodes CDR1 SGHRS and CDR2 YFSETQ. The CDR3 length is 17 residues.

This chain uses TRBV6-6 with TRBJ2-3, with D possibly TRBD2 on 5 matching bases. There are 14 residues in the CDR3. Germline V lookup: CDR1 MNHNY, CDR2 SVGAGI (reference sequence). Trimming removed 6 bases from V and 0 bases from J, with 10 bases in between. In nucleotides, the CDR3 is TGTGCCAGCAGCCGGAGAGGGAGCACAGATACGCAGTATTTT. It yields the protein CASSRRGSTDTQYF.

This clone was seen a few times. The chain links TRBV4-1 to TRBJ1-5; D uncertain. V was clipped by 0 bases and J by 3 bases, with 9 bases between them. This CDR3 spans 15 amino acids. CDR1 is MGHRA and CDR2 is YSYEKL in the germline V gene. CDR3 DNA sequence: TGCGCCAGCAGCCAAGATCACCAGAACAATCAGCCCCAGCATTTT. It specifies CASSQDHQNNQPQHF.

This clone was observed once. The chain joins TRBV9 to TRBJ2-1; no reliable D call. The CDR3 loop spans 15 amino acids. V lost 3 bases and J 0 bases, leaving 10 bases between the germline ends. CDR1 is SGDLS, CDR2 YYNGEE, per germline. This CDR3 is CASSALQSSYNEQFF. For the CDR3, the DNA is TGTGCCAGCAGCGCCCTACAGAGCTCCTACAATGAGCAGTTCTTC. The whole variable domain, remainder taken from reference TRBV9 and TRBJ2-1, is DSGVTQTPKHLITATGQRVTLRCSPRSGDLSVYWYQQSLDQGLQFLIQYYNGEERAKGNILERFSAQQFPDLHSELNLSSLELGDSALYFCASSALQSSYNEQFFGPGTRLTVL.

The gene calls are TRBV9 and TRBJ2-5; TRBD2 matches at 9 bases. Germline CDR1 SGDLS, CDR2 YYNGEE. This CDR3 is built from 17 residues. With V trimmed by 4 bases and J by 2 bases, 12 bases remained unmatched. CDR3 sequence (DNA): TGTGCCAGCAGCCTCACCTCGACTAGCGGAATACAAGAGACCCAGTACTTC. This translates into CASSLTSTSGIQETQYF.

The V and J genes are TRBV5-4 and TRBJ2-1, with 7 bases fitting TRBD1. The germline gives CDR1 SGHNT, CDR2 YYREEE (reference sequence). V was pared by 2 bases and J by 5 bases, with 13 bases of the junction left unmatched. The CDR3 totals 17 residues. CDR3 nucleotides: TGTGCCAGCAGCTTTCCCGGGACAGCCAGAAGGAACAATGAGCAGTTCTTC. Translation gives CASSFPGTARRNNEQFF.

The count of this clone is one. The rearrangement links TRBV30 to TRBJ1-2; TRBD1 aligns across 8 bases. CDR3 length: 13 residues. V lost 2 bases, J lost 2 bases, and 1 base stayed unmatched. Germline V gives CDR1 GTSNPN, CDR2 SVGIG (reference sequence). CDR3 in DNA: TGTGCCTGGAGTAGACAGGGGAACTATGGCTACACCTTC. This encodes CAWSRQGNYGYTF.